Presented here are 17 T cell receptor beta chains from one specimen sequenced in a study of blood T cell repertoires in COVID-19. Measured with immunoSEQ multiplex PCR; TCRdb has only the in-frame clones, and not every one. The sample records tens of thousands of clones, around 89% being singletons. Specimen: peripheral blood. All receptors come from a man aged 50 or older with COVID-19, enrolled during active disease.

The chain employs TRBV6-1 and TRBJ1-5; no firm D call. The CDR3 loop spans 11 amino acids. Trimming took off 3 bases at V and 6 bases at J, with 3 bases between the two ends. Looked up from germline, CDR1 is MNHNS and CDR2 is SASEGT. CDR3 bases: TGTGCCAGCAGTGATAGTCAGCCCCAGCATTTT. This sequence encodes CASSDSQPQHF.

The chain couples TRBV4-2 to TRBJ1-1; unclear D gene. Germline lookup yields CDR1 LGHNA and CDR2 YNFKEQ. The CDR3 runs 14 residues. V was clipped by 3 bases and J by 1 base, with 9 bases between them. The CDR3 sequence: CASSQAASNTEAFF. DNA of the CDR3: TGTGCCAGCAGCCAGGCGGCCTCGAACACTGAAGCTTTCTTT.

The genes are TRBV18 and TRBJ2-5; a possible D gene is TRBD1 (5 bases). V lost 3 bases to trimming and J lost 4 bases, with 12 bases between them. The germline V gene encodes CDR1 KGHSH and CDR2 LQKENI. This CDR3 has 14 amino acids. CDR3 bases: TGTGCCAGCTCACCGGTTGCAGGGTCAGAGACCCAGTACTTC. It yields the protein CASSPVAGSETQYF.

The chain joins TRBV19 to TRBJ2-7; 7 bases are shared with TRBD2. This CDR3 has 14 amino acids. V dropped 7 bases and J dropped 4; count of bases not matched to a gene: 10. Germline V gene sequence: CDR1 LNHDA, CDR2 SQIVND (reference sequence). This CDR3 reads CASTAAPSGYEQYF. CDR3 nucleotides: TGTGCCAGTACCGCGGCCCCTAGCGGTTACGAGCAGTACTTC.

The chain employs TRBV7-8 and TRBJ2-5, with 9 bases identical to TRBD2. With V trimmed by 5 bases and J by 1 base, 8 bases remained unmatched. There are 16 residues in the CDR3. Germline CDR1 and CDR2: SGHVS and FQNEAQ. The CDR3 spells CASSPGAGGLQETQYF. CDR3 nucleotides: TGTGCCAGCAGCCCGGGAGCGGGGGGACTCCAAGAGACCCAGTACTTC.

The CDR3 protein is CASSEHGGRGETQYF. CDR3 DNA: TGTGCCAGCAGTGAGCACGGGGGGCGGGGAGAGACCCAGTACTTC. V usage is TRBV6-1 and J usage is TRBJ2-5; a possible D gene is TRBD2 (7 bases). Germline lookup yields CDR1 MNHNS and CDR2 SASEGT. This CDR3 is built from 15 residues. Trimming shortened V by 3 bases and J by 4 bases, and 15 bases separated the two germline ends.

The chain uses TRBV6-2 or TRBV6-3 and TRBJ1-6; maybe TRBD1 (5 bases). Trimming stripped 6 bases from V and 10 bases from J, with 16 bases between. The germline gives CDR1 MNHEY, CDR2 SVGEGT. The CDR3 has 14 residues. The CDR3 bases are TGTGCCAGCAGCCCCCAGGGTTCTCAATCACCCCTCCACTTT. The encoded protein is CASSPQGSQSPLHF.

This rearrangement joins TRBV18 to TRBJ1-6, with D uncertain. Per germline, CDR1 KGHSH and CDR2 LQKENI. Trimming pared 2 bases from V and 10 bases from J, leaving 9 bases between. CDR3 length equals 13 residues. The chain's CDR3 is CASSPARESPLHF. In DNA, the CDR3 is TGTGCCAGCTCACCAGCAAGGGAGTCACCCCTCCACTTT.

The chain couples TRBV6-5 to TRBJ2-3; the D gene is possibly TRBD2 (6 bases). CDR1 is MNHEY, CDR2 SVGAGI, per germline. V was trimmed by 0 bases and J by 2 bases, leaving 9 bases between them. The CDR3 has 15 residues. The CDR3 here is CASSYSSGVTDTQYF. For the CDR3, the DNA is TGTGCCAGCAGTTACTCGTCGGGGGTCACAGATACGCAGTATTTT.

V is TRBV6-5 and J is TRBJ1-4, with D tentatively TRBD1 (6 bases). Trimming cost V 6 bases and J 8 bases, with 16 bases left between them. Per the germline V gene, CDR1 is MNHEY and CDR2 is SVGAGI. This CDR3 region has 14 residues. The CDR3: CASRPPGVREKLFF. CDR3 in DNA: TGTGCCAGCAGACCCCCAGGGGTTAGGGAAAAACTGTTTTTT.

This clone was seen only once. The rearrangement uses TRBV19 and TRBJ1-6, with D possibly matching TRBD1 (5 bases). The CDR3 is made up of 13 amino acids. Germline loops: CDR1 LNHDA, CDR2 SQIVND (reference sequence). Between the trimmed V and J ends, which lost 10 bases and 6 bases, there was a span of 13 bases. The CDR3 DNA sequence: TGTGCCATCCGGGGGACGGGTAATTCACCCCTCCACTTT. It encodes CAIRGTGNSPLHF.

The chain employs TRBV2 and TRBJ2-1, with TRBD1 as a possible D gene (6 bases). CDR1 and CDR2 (germline): SNHLY, FYNNEI. The ends were cut back, 4 bases at V and 5 bases at J, with 15 bases in the middle. The CDR3 runs 15 residues. CDR3 coding DNA: TGTGCCAGCAGTGTAAGGCAGGGGATAAACAATGAGCAGTTCTTC. It encodes CASSVRQGINNEQFF.

J is TRBJ1-5 and V is TRBV5-4; the D is unclear. The V gene lost 9 bases and the J gene lost 3 bases, with 10 bases spanning the gap. The CDR3 runs 12 residues. CDR1 and CDR2 from the germline V gene are SGHNT and YYREEE (reference sequence). The CDR3 loop reads CATTRDNQPQHF. The CDR3 nucleotides are TGTGCCACCACCCGGGACAATCAGCCCCAGCATTTT.

This chain connects TRBV9 to TRBJ2-1; D possibly corresponds to TRBD2 (7 bases). The CDR3 covers 16 residues. The germline V gene encodes CDR1 SGDLS and CDR2 YYNGEE. Trimming cost V 4 bases and J 0 bases, with 14 bases left between them. The CDR3 sequence: CASSPAGARSYNEQFF. In nucleotides, the CDR3 is TGTGCCAGCAGCCCCGCGGGGGCGCGCTCCTACAATGAGCAGTTCTTC.

The V call is TRBV10-2, the J call TRBJ1-5; D is ambiguous. CDR1 and CDR2 from the germline V gene are WSHSY and SAAADI. CDR3 size: 14 residues. V lost 0 bases to trimming and J lost 2 bases, with 5 bases between them. Here the CDR3 DNA reads TGCGCCAGCAGTGAGTCCACAGGCAATCAGCCCCAGCATTTT. Residues: CASSESTGNQPQHF.

V gene TRBV6-1 combines with J gene TRBJ1-5; D uncertain. This CDR3 has 15 amino acids. Germline-derived CDR1 and CDR2 are MNHNS and SASEGT. Trimming cost V 3 bases and J 2 bases, with 11 bases left between them. The CDR3 DNA sequence: TGTGCCAGCAGTGATTCCGGGGATGGCAATCAGCCCCAGCATTTT. Amino acid sequence: CASSDSGDGNQPQHF.

Only a few counts were recorded for this clone. This chain connects TRBV5-4 to TRBJ1-2; D uncertain. CDR1 and CDR2 (germline): SGHNT, YYREEE (reference sequence). The CDR3 runs 14 residues. The germline V and J ends were trimmed by 0 bases and 4 bases, with 10 bases remaining between them. CDR3 loop: CASSLEGGAYGYTF. The DNA for the CDR3 is TGTGCCAGCAGCTTGGAGGGAGGAGCCTATGGCTACACCTTC.